This T cell receptor beta chain was obtained from a study of blood T cell repertoires in COVID-19. This clone was picked up one time. Sequencing used immunoSEQ multiplex PCR; TCRdb keeps in-frame clones, though not all of them. The profile covers over 150,000 clones, with roughly 86% appearing a single time and 0.55% to 0.6% taken by the ten largest. Sequencing was done on a sample of peripheral blood. The source is a man aged 60 to 69 with COVID-19, enrolled during active disease.

The CDR3 here is CASSSQGHLSSGETQYF. CDR3 nucleotides: TGCGCCAGCAGCTCACAGGGCCACCTTTCCTCGGGAGAGACCCAGTACTTC. The chain employs TRBV5-1 and TRBJ2-5; D is possibly TRBD1 (6 bases). The germline V and J ends were trimmed by 3 bases and 4 bases, with 22 bases remaining between them. This CDR3 has 17 residues. CDR1 is SGHRS, CDR2 YFSETQ, per germline.